This TCR beta chain was recorded in a study of cytomegalovirus exposure and HLA in healthy donors. Study conclusions and caveats: The classifier, whose performance was assessed in both the original and validation cohorts, reportedly diagnosed cytomegalovirus status with high specificity and sensitivity. In an earlier analysis, about 87% or about 30%: the productive usage of most TCR beta V segments. With further analysis later on, most CMV-associated TCR beta chains appeared HLA-restricted. A later analysis reported that several of the most significant clusters appeared to be linked to common viral pathogens, among them Epstein-Barr virus.

With 60 Vbeta and 13 Jbeta primers, the PCR was carried out. Using immunoSEQ multiplex PCR, the repertoire was profiled, and TCRdb retains in-frame clones only, with some absent. The sample comprises 120,000 or so clones, approximately 77% of which are singletons, and about 1.8% rests with the top ten. The CDR3 totals 14 residues. The junction had 5 bases not matched to a gene; V was cut back by 7 bases and J by 1 base. The germline CDR1 and CDR2 sequences are SNHLY and FYNNEI. Comment on this clone: Antigen specificity is unknown.

The sequenced material came from PBMCs. The V gene is TRBV2, the J gene TRBJ1-1; 8 nucleotides align to TRBD1. This receptor was identified in a man aged 18 to 30 in good health and CMV-seronegative. CDR3 sequence reads: CASKRQGSNTEAFF. The CDR3 coding sequence is TGTGCCAGCAAGAGACAGGGGTCGAACACTGAAGCTTTCTTT.